One and the same sample provided the 7 T cell receptor beta chains below, sequenced in a study of Ad26.COV2.S vaccination and SARS-CoV-2 variants. Data came from immunoSEQ multiplex PCR; TCRdb stores just in-frame clones and leaves some out. The table has fewer than 800,000 clones, 89% seen once. Indicated treatment: 19 received Ad26.COV2.S at low or high dose, single or two shots; 5 received placebo; per-sample allocation not given. On day 63 after the first injection, vaccine and placebo recipients gave samples. The specimen comprised peripheral blood, sampled in a trial of Ad26.COV2.S vaccine versus placebo. These receptors were taken from a person between 18 and 65 years old who received the Ad26.COV2.S COVID-19 vaccine or a placebo.

This sequence joins TRBV12-5 and TRBJ1-5; D remains unclear. V was cut by 3 bases and J by 4 bases, with 25 bases left in between. CDR3 size: 19 residues. Per germline, CDR1 LGHNT and CDR2 FRNRAP. In nucleotides, the CDR3 is TGTGCTAGTGGTTTCCACTCAAATGGGCGGGGAGTGAAAAATCAGCCCCAGCATTTT. Protein sequence: CASGFHSNGRGVKNQPQHF.

The chain recombines TRBV6-5 with TRBJ2-7; no firm D call. The germline V gene has CDR1 MNHEY and CDR2 SVGAGI. The CDR3 length is 15 residues. Between the trimmed V and J ends, which lost 0 bases and 3 bases, there was a span of 12 bases. The CDR3 sequence is CASSYSRGRGYEQYF. The CDR3 DNA follows: TGTGCCAGCAGTTACTCGCGAGGAAGAGGCTACGAGCAGTACTTC.

The genes are TRBV19 and TRBJ2-7; D gene uncertain. CDR1 is LNHDA and CDR2 is SQIVND in the germline V gene (reference sequence). The V end was cut by 4 bases, the J end by 2 bases, with 9 bases between. This CDR3 region has 13 residues. This CDR3 reads CASSRTPAYEQYF. CDR3 nucleotides: TGTGCCAGTAGTAGAACTCCAGCCTACGAGCAGTACTTC.

V is TRBV6-5 and J is TRBJ2-1, with D unresolved. Germline CDR1 is MNHEY and CDR2 is SVGAGI. The CDR3 sequence is 12 residues long. Deletions cut 4 bases from V and 6 bases from J, with 7 bases between. In nucleotides, the CDR3 is TGTGCCAGCAGTTCTGGGCGCAATGAGCAGTTCTTC. Encoded protein: CASSSGRNEQFF.

This rearrangement joins TRBV18 to TRBJ2-1; unclear D gene. From germline, CDR1 is KGHSH and CDR2 LQKENI. Trimming stripped 2 bases from V and 7 bases from J, with 9 bases between. There are 13 residues in the CDR3. CDR3 residues: CASSPDSSNEQFF. CDR3 nucleotides: TGTGCCAGCTCACCAGATAGTAGTAATGAGCAGTTCTTC.

The chain uses TRBV7-2 and TRBJ2-3, with D possibly being TRBD2 (5 bases). V lost 5 bases, J lost 5 bases, and 8 bases lay in between. Germline V gene lookup returns CDR1 SGHTA and CDR2 FQGNSA. The CDR3 length is 12 residues. Here the CDR3 DNA reads TGTGCCAGCAGCCCCCGGGGAGATACGCAGTATTTT. This gives the protein CASSPRGDTQYF.

This clone has just one count. The rearrangement links TRBV19 to TRBJ1-1; perhaps TRBD1 as D (6 bases). The CDR3 sequence is 15 residues long. Between the trimmed V and J ends, which lost 6 bases and 3 bases, there was a span of 17 bases. Germline loops: CDR1 LNHDA, CDR2 SQIVND (reference sequence). CDR3 amino acids: CASSQEDSLDTEAFF. In DNA form, the CDR3 reads TGTGCCAGTAGCCAAGAGGACAGCTTGGACACTGAAGCTTTCTTT.